A single sample is the source of the 21 T cell receptor beta chains below, sequenced in a study of T cells in Graves' hyperthyroidism and ophthalmopathy. Amplified TCR beta CDR3 regions came from RNA transcripts. RT-PCR in the first round (using the HTBI primer set) targeted the TCR CDR3. MiXCR, run by TCRdb on the multiplex PCR reads, gives a single entry per CDR3 protein. The sample yields around 400,000 distinct CDR3 sequences, around 16% seen once. The sequenced sample consisted of blood. The receptors shown here come from a young woman with Graves' hyperthyroidism that later progressed to Graves' ophthalmopathy.

This clonotype was detected many times. V usage is TRBV2 and J usage is TRBJ1-2; 7 bases map to TRBD1. Germline CDR1 and CDR2: SNHLY and FYNNEI. Trimming removed 5 bases from V and 0 bases from J; junction bases left unmatched: 6. The CDR3 length is 15 residues. The CDR3 DNA follows: TGTGCCAGCAGTCCAACGACAGGGTCTAACTATGGCTACACCTTC. Translating gives CASSPTTGSNYGYTF.

The V gene is TRBV4-3, the J gene TRBJ2-3; a weak D match, TRBD2 (5 bases). Trimming removed 1 base from V and 2 bases from J, with 13 bases in between. Germline V CDR1 and CDR2: LGHNA, YSLEER. The CDR3 is 16 residues long. The CDR3, as DNA: TGCGCCAGCAGCCAAGGCGGTCCCGACTACACAGATACGCAGTATTTT. Its protein product is CASSQGGPDYTDTQYF.

This clonotype showed up just a few times. The chain carries TRBV13 and TRBJ1-2; D perhaps matches TRBD1 (5 bases). The CDR3 extends over 14 amino acids. V was trimmed by 5 bases and J by 8 bases, leaving 18 bases between them. Germline lookup yields CDR1 PRHDT and CDR2 FYEKMQ (reference sequence). CDR3 DNA sequence: TGTGCCAGCAGCCCCCGGGGCAGCGGTGAGGGCTACACCTTC. It encodes CASSPRGSGEGYTF.

This clonotype was seen only a few times. In DNA, the CDR3 is TGTGCCAGTAGTATCGTCGTTGGGAGCTCCTACGAGCAGTACTTC. It codes for CASSIVVGSSYEQYF. This chain joins TRBV19 and TRBJ2-7; possibly TRBD2 for D (5 bases). Germline V lookup: CDR1 LNHDA, CDR2 SQIVND (reference sequence). V was trimmed by 3 bases and J by 0 bases, leaving 12 bases between them. The CDR3 loop spans 15 amino acids.

The V gene is TRBV5-1, the J gene TRBJ1-2, with 7 bases matching TRBD1. With V trimmed by 7 bases and J by 7 bases, 10 bases remained unmatched. In germline, CDR1 is SGHRS, CDR2 YFSETQ. There are 13 residues in the CDR3. The CDR3 spells CASGAGGQSGYTF. CDR3 nucleotides: TGCGCCAGCGGCGCCGGGGGACAGAGTGGCTACACCTTC. The variable domain in full, completed from reference TRBV5-1 and TRBJ1-2, reads KAGVTQTPRYLIKTRGQQVTLSCSPISGHRSVSWYQQTPGQGLQFLFEYFSETQRNKGNFPGRFSGRQFSNSRSEMNVSTLELGDSALYLCASGAGGQSGYTFGSGTRLTVV.

The chain is built from TRBV12-3 or TRBV12-4 and TRBJ1-6; D uncertain. Deletions cut 5 bases from V and 11 bases from J, with 13 bases between. The CDR3 consists of 13 residues. The CDR3 bases are TGTGCCAGCAGTCTATTACGTGGGCCACCCCTCCACTTT. This encodes CASSLLRGPPLHF.

This clonotype was counted a few times. This sequence joins TRBV29-1 and TRBJ1-4; no clear D. The CDR3 has 11 amino acids. Deletions cut 3 bases from V and 5 bases from J, with 4 bases between. The germline V gene has CDR1 SQVTM and CDR2 ANQGSEA. In DNA, the CDR3 is TGCAGCGTTGACACGAATGAAAAACTGTTTTTT. Amino acids: CSVDTNEKLFF.

The chain recombines TRBV29-1 with TRBJ1-1, with D perhaps TRBD1 (6 bases). Germline CDR1 is SQVTM and CDR2 is ANQGSEA. Trimming pared 4 bases from V and 5 bases from J, leaving 11 bases between. The CDR3 runs to 12 residues. The CDR3 reads CSVAEGGTEAFF. The CDR3 DNA reads TGCAGCGTTGCGGAGGGGGGGACTGAAGCTTTCTTT.

This sequence joins TRBV15 and TRBJ2-7; D perhaps matches TRBD2 (6 bases). The CDR3 runs to 17 residues. Trimming left V 4 bases short and J 1 base short, with 20 bases between. The germline V gene encodes CDR1 LNHNV and CDR2 YYDKDF (reference sequence). CDR3 in amino acids: CATSTESSGRNSYEQYF. The DNA for the CDR3 is TGTGCCACCAGCACCGAAAGTAGCGGTCGCAATTCCTACGAGCAGTACTTC.

This clonotype was observed at least ten times. V is TRBV9 and J is TRBJ2-7, with 8 positions matching TRBD1. Germline CDR1 reads SGDLS; CDR2 reads YYNGEE. Trimming at V came to 3 bases and at J to 5 bases, leaving 7 bases not matched to a gene. The CDR3 is 14 amino acids. CDR3 DNA sequence: TGTGCCAGCAGCGGAAGGACAGGGCCGAACGAGCAGTACTTC. It codes for CASSGRTGPNEQYF.

Ten or more counts support this clonotype. This chain joins TRBV27 and TRBJ1-2, with TRBD1 matching over 7 bases. Germline V lookup: CDR1 MNHEY, CDR2 SMNVEV (reference sequence). V was pared by 4 bases and J by 0 bases, with 5 bases of the junction left unmatched. This CDR3 comprises 15 residues. Here the CDR3 DNA reads TGTGCCAGCAGTTCCGGGACAGCCGCTAACTATGGCTACACCTTC. The encoded protein is CASSSGTAANYGYTF.

This clonotype was seen many times. The J gene is TRBJ2-3, the V gene TRBV7-9; D ambiguous. Germline CDR1 is SEHNR and CDR2 is FQNEAQ (reference sequence). The length of the CDR3 is 15 residues. V was trimmed by 0 bases and J by 6 bases, leaving 13 bases between them. CDR3: CASSLAEWRRDTQYF. CDR3 in DNA: TGTGCCAGCAGCTTAGCGGAATGGCGAAGGGATACGCAGTATTTT.

This clonotype was seen repeatedly, ten times or more. The chain combines TRBV12-3 or TRBV12-4 with TRBJ1-2; 9 bases line up with TRBD1. The CDR3 has 14 amino acids. Trimming removed 5 bases from V and 7 bases from J; junction bases left unmatched: 8. The CDR3 here is CASSVGTGLGGYTF. CDR3 coding DNA: TGTGCCAGCAGTGTTGGGACAGGGCTTGGTGGCTACACCTTC.

Only a few counts were recorded for this clonotype. The V gene is TRBV29-1, the J gene TRBJ1-5, with D unclear. Trimming pared 4 bases from V and 1 base from J, leaving 11 bases between. Germline V CDR1 and CDR2: SQVTM, ANQGSEA. The CDR3 is 14 amino acids. In DNA form, the CDR3 reads TGCAGCGTTGGGGATATGGGGAGCAATCAGCCCCAGCATTTT. Encoded protein: CSVGDMGSNQPQHF.

This clonotype was seen ten or more times. The J gene is TRBJ1-5, the V gene TRBV28; maybe TRBD1 (5 bases). This CDR3 has 20 amino acids. V was trimmed by 6 bases and J by 3 bases, leaving 30 bases between them. Germline loops: CDR1 MDHEN, CDR2 SYDVKM. The CDR3 bases are TGTGCCAGCAGCCCAAACGGGGGAGGCGGGAGAGAATCGGCCAATCAGCCCCAGCATTTT. It translates to CASSPNGGGGRESANQPQHF.

This clonotype has ten or more counts. J is TRBJ1-3 and V is TRBV6-5; D is uncertain. The length of the CDR3 is 17 residues. Germline CDR1 and CDR2: MNHEY and SVGAGI. V was trimmed by 0 bases and J by 3 bases, leaving 15 bases between them. The CDR3 DNA reads TGTGCCAGCAGTTACTCAGGGCGAGGCGGATTTGGAAACACCATATATTTT. It specifies CASSYSGRGGFGNTIYF.

This clonotype was seen only a few times. The chain has TRBV28 and TRBJ2-7; possible D gene TRBD1, 5 bases. This CDR3 is built from 15 residues. The V gene's germline CDR1 is MDHEN and CDR2 SYDVKM. The V and J ends lost 5 bases and 1 base respectively, with 15 bases between them. The CDR3 protein is CASSNAARVSYEQYF. The CDR3 nucleotides read TGTGCCAGCAGTAACGCCGCCAGGGTTTCCTACGAGCAGTACTTC.

The CDR3 sequence: CASSVASGSKNEQFF. The DNA for the CDR3 is TGTGCCAGCAGCGTAGCTAGCGGGAGTAAGAATGAGCAGTTCTTC. The V gene is TRBV9, the J gene TRBJ2-1, with TRBD2 identical over 10 bases. V lost 0 bases and J lost 7; bases outside the gene matches: 4. Germline loops: CDR1 SGDLS, CDR2 YYNGEE. There are 15 residues in the CDR3. Using reference TRBV9 and TRBJ2-1 for the parts outside the CDR3, the full variable domain is DSGVTQTPKHLITATGQRVTLRCSPRSGDLSVYWYQQSLDQGLQFLIQYYNGEERAKGNILERFSAQQFPDLHSELNLSSLELGDSALYFCASSVASGSKNEQFFGPGTRLTVL.

This clonotype was found many times. The chain has TRBV20-1 and TRBJ2-5, with a tentative D call TRBD1 (5 bases). The germline gives CDR1 DFQATT, CDR2 SNEGSKA (reference sequence). V lost 6 bases and J 7 bases, leaving 15 bases between the germline ends. The CDR3 runs 12 residues. The DNA for the CDR3 is TGCAGTGCACCGGACATGGATGGGACCCAGTACTTC. This translates into CSAPDMDGTQYF.

In this sample, this clonotype turned up a few times. The V gene is TRBV27, the J gene TRBJ2-7; 11 bases fit TRBD2. After removal of 4 bases from V and 0 bases from J, the junction contained 5 bases not matched to a gene. The CDR3 is made up of 16 amino acids. In germline, CDR1 is MNHEY, CDR2 SMNVEV (reference sequence). The CDR3 nucleotides read TGTGCCAGCAGTTCTATTAGCGGGAGGGCCTCCTACGAGCAGTACTTC. Translated: CASSSISGRASYEQYF.

A remark on this clonotype: One end of the junction is discordant with germline, which a read error may explain. The V gene is TRBV18, the J gene TRBJ2-1, with a weak D call TRBD1 (5 bases). This CDR3 is 13 amino acids long. Germline-derived CDR1 and CDR2 are KGHSH and LQKENI. The chain's CDR3 is CAGSPAQENEQFF. CDR3 nucleotides: TGTGCCGGCTCACCGGCACAGGAGAATGAGCAGTTCTTC.